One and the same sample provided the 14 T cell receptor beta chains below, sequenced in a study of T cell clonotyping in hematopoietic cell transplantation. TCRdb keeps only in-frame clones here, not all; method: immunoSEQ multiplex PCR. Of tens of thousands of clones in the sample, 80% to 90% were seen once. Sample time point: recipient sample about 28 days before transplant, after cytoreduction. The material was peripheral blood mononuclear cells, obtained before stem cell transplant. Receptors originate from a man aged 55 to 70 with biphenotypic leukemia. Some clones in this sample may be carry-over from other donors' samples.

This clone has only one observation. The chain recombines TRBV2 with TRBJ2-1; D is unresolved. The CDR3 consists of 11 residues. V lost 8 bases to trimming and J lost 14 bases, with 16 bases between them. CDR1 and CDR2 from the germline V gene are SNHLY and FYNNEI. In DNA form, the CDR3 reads TGTGCCAGCCCCTCAGTGACTGGGGAGTTCTTC. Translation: CASPSVTGEFF.

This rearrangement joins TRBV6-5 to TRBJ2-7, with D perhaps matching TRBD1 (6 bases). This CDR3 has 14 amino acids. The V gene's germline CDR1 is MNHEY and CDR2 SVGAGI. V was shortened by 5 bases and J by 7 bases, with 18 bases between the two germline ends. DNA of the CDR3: TGTGCCAGCAGTCCACAGGGAACCTCGGTGGAGCAGTACTTC. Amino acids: CASSPQGTSVEQYF.

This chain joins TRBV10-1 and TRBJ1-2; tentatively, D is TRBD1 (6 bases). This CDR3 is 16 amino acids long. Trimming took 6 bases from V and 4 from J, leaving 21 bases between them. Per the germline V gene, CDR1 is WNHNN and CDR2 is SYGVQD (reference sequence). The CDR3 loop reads CASSFGGLAPCYGYTF. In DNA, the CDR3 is TGCGCCAGCAGCTTCGGGGGCCTGGCCCCGTGCTATGGCTACACCTTC.

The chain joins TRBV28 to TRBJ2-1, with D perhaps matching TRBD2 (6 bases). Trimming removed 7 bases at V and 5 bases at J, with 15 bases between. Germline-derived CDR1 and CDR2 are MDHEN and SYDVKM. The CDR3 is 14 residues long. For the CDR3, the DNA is TGTGCCAGCAAGACTAGTGAGGCGGACAATGAGCAGTTCTTC. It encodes CASKTSEADNEQFF.

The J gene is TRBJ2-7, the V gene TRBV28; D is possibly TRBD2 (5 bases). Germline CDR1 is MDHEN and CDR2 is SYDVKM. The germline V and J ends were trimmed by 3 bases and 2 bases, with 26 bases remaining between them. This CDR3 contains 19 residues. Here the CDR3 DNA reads TGTGCCAGCAGTTTGCATCTTCTCCCACCGGTACTAGTTCCCTACGAGCAGTACTTC. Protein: CASSLHLLPPVLVPYEQYF.

The CDR3: CASSEALGLATGELFF. The CDR3 region has the DNA TGTGCCAGCAGTGAAGCGCTGGGACTAGCAACCGGGGAGCTGTTTTTT. This rearrangement joins TRBV2 to TRBJ2-2, with 9 bases aligning to TRBD2. V lost 0 bases to trimming and J lost 5 bases; unmatched junction nucleotides: 4. This CDR3 is built from 16 residues. Per the germline V gene, CDR1 is SNHLY and CDR2 is FYNNEI.

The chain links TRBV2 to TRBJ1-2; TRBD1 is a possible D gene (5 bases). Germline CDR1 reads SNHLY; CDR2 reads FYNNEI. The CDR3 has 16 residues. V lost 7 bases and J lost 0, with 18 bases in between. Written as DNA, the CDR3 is TGTGCCAGCAAGGGGTACATGGGGGGACCTAACTATGGCTACACCTTC. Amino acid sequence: CASKGYMGGPNYGYTF.

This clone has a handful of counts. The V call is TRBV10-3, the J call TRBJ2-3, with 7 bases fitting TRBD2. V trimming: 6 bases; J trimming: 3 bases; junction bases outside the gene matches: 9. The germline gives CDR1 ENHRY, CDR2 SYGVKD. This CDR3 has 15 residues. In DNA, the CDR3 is TGTGCCATCAGAGGTGGGACTACCGCAACAGATACGCAGTATTTT. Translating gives CAIRGGTTATDTQYF.

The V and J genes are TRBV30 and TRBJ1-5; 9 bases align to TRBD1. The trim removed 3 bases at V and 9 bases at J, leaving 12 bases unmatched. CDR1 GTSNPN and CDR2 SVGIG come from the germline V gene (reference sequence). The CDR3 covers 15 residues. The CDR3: CAWSAGTGLTWPQHF. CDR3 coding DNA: TGTGCCTGGAGCGCCGGGACAGGGCTAACCTGGCCCCAGCATTTT.

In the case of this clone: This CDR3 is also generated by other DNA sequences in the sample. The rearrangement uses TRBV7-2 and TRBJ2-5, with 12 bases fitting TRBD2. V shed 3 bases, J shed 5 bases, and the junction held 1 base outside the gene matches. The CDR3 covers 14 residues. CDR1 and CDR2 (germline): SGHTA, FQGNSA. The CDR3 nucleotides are TGTGCCAGCAGCTTTACTAGCGGGGGGGAGACCCAGTACTTC. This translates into CASSFTSGGETQYF.

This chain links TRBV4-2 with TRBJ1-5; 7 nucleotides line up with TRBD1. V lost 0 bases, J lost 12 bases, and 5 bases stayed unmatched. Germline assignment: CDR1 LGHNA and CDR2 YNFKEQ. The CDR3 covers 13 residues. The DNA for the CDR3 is TGTGCCAGCAGCCAAGACCAGGGGGATCGCCAGCATTTT. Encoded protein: CASSQDQGDRQHF.

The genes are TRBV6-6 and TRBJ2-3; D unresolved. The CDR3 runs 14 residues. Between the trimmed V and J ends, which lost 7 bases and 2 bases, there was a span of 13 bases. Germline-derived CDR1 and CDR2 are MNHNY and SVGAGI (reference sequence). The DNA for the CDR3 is TGTGCCAGCACCCCAGCGCTGATCACAGATACGCAGTATTTT. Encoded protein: CASTPALITDTQYF.

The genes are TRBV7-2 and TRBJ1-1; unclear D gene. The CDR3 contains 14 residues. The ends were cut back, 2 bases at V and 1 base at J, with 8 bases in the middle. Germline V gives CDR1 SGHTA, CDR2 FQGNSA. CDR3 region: CASSLFPGNTEAFF. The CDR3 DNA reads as TGTGCCAGCAGCTTATTTCCAGGGAACACTGAAGCTTTCTTT.

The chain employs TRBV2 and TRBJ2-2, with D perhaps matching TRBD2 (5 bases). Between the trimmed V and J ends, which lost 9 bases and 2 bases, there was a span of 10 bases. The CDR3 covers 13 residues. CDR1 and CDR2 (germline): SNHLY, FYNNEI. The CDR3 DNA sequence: TGTGCCAGTACCGGAGGTAACACCGGGGAGCTGTTTTTT. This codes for CASTGGNTGELFF.